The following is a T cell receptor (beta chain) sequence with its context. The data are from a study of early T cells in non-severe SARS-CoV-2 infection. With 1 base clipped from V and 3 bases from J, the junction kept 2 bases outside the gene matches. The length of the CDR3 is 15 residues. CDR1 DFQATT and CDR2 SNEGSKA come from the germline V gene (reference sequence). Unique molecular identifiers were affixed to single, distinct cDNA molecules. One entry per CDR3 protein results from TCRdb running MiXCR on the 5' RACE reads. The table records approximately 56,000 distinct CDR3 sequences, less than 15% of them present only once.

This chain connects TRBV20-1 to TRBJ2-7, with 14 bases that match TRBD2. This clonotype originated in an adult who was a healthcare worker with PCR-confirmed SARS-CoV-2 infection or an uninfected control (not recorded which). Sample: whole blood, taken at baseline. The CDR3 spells CSARATSGGVYEQYF. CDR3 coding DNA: TGCAGTGCTAGAGCGACTAGCGGGGGGGTCTACGAGCAGTACTTC.